The entry below gives a single TCR beta chain sequence along with its context. This clonotype has more than one count but fewer than ten. The antigen this receptor binds is unknown. No qualities accompany the bases; no much larger clone lies one base away. The sample originates from a study of T-cell reconstitution after alpha-beta-depleted transplantation in children listed by TCRdb under 2016. Some background on the complete study: The study quantitatively tracked T-cell immune reconstitution after TCRalphabeta/CD19-depleted allogeneic hematopoietic cell transplantation in children using TCR repertoire profiling.

Library generation was performed with PCR. TCRdb records Illumina HiSeq 2500 as the sequencer. TCR libraries were prepared with molecular barcoding, using unique molecular identifiers to normalize TCRbeta repertoire quantification. TCRdb reworked the public reads: Q25 trimming with fastp, MiXCR clone assembly, productive beta chains retained. One record per CDR3 amino acid sequence lists the most common genes and DNA. The table for this sample lists hundreds of thousands of distinct CDR3 sequences; approximately 32% of them were counted only once. The ten largest clones capture 2% to 3% of the sample. The receptor comes from a human donor who donated a stem cell graft to a child with aplastic anemia. This specimen consisted of PBMCs from the stem cell graft donor, obtained from the stem cell graft.

This receptor carries the CDR3 CASSTDREGTGELFF. The DNA sequence is TGTGCCAGCAGCACCGACAGGGAGGGTACCGGGGAGCTGTTTTTT. The sequence links TRBV5-6 to TRBJ2-2, with the D call perhaps TRBD1 or TRBD2, each one matching 7 bases. From its cysteine to its phenylalanine, the CDR3 spans 15 amino acids. The retained sequence is limited to the CDR3, 45 bases, with the frame set at the first base. According to the germline V gene, CDR1 reads SGHDT and CDR2 reads YYEEEE. Trimming removed 4 bases from V and 5 bases from J, leaving 15 bases between the germline ends. This CDR3, with the reference TRBV5-6 and TRBJ2-2 proteins standing in past its ends, gives the full variable domain DAGVTQSPTHLIKTRGQQVTLRCSPKSGHDTVSWYQQALGQGPQFIFQYYEEEERQRGNFPDRFSGHQFPNYSSELNVNALLLGDSALYLCASSTDREGTGELFFGEGSRLTVL.